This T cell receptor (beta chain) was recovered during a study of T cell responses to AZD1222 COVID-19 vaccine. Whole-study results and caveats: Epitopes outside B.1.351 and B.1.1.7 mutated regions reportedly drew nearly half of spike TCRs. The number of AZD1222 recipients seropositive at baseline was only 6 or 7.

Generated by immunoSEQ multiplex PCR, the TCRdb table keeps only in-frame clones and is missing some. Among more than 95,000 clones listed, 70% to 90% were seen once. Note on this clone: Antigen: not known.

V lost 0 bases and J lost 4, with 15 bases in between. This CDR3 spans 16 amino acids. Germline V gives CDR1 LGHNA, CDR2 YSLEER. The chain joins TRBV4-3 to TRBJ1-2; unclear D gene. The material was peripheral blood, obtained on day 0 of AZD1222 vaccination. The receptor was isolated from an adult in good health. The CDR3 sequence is CASSQDRAASGYGYTF. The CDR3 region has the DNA TGCGCCAGCAGCCAAGATAGGGCTGCCTCAGGCTATGGCTACACCTTC.